One sample yielded the 16 T cell receptor beta chains listed below, sequenced in a study of cytomegalovirus exposure and HLA in healthy donors. Primers: 60 Vbeta forward and 13 Jbeta reverse. This table comes from immunoSEQ multiplex PCR, and its TCRdb copy is limited to in-frame clones, with some not included. Counted here are about 180,000 clones, about 80% occurring once; the ten biggest clones make up 1.5%. The sequencing sample was made of PBMCs. The receptors here all came from a man aged 40-55 years in good health and CMV-seronegative.

CDR3 DNA sequence: TGCGCCAGCAGCTGGACAGGGGGCCTCGGGAAAAACACTGAAGCTTTCTTT. Translation gives CASSWTGGLGKNTEAFF. The gene calls are TRBV5-1 and TRBJ1-1; 11 bases are shared with TRBD1. CDR1 and CDR2 (germline): SGHRS, YFSETQ. There are 17 residues in the CDR3. V was clipped by 3 bases and J by 2 bases; unmatched bases: 9.

This chain uses TRBV5-4 with TRBJ2-7; a possible D gene is TRBD2 (6 bases). Between the trimmed V and J ends, which lost 4 bases and 0 bases, there was a span of 17 bases. From germline, CDR1 is SGHNT and CDR2 YYREEE (reference sequence). This CDR3 contains 16 residues. CDR3 bases: TGTGCCAGCAGCCGAGGGGACTGGCGGAGCTCCTACGAGCAGTACTTC. This codes for CASSRGDWRSSYEQYF.

V and J are TRBV7-9 and TRBJ1-2, with D unresolved. Germline V gene sequence: CDR1 SEHNR, CDR2 FQNEAQ (reference sequence). Trimming cost V 4 bases and J 0 bases, with 12 bases left between them. This CDR3 has 15 amino acids. CDR3 sequence (DNA): TGTGCCAGCAGCTGGGGAGAGTCCTCTAACTATGGCTACACCTTC. Translation gives CASSWGESSNYGYTF.

The chain has TRBV12-5 and TRBJ1-1; D possibly corresponds to TRBD1 (6 bases). Trimming pared 6 bases from V and 3 bases from J, leaving 14 bases between. CDR3 size: 14 residues. CDR1 is LGHNT, CDR2 FRNRAP, per germline. The CDR3 DNA reads TGTGCTAGTGGCCCACAGGGCGTGGACACTGAAGCTTTCTTT. Protein sequence: CASGPQGVDTEAFF. Based on the CDR3 plus reference TRBV12-5 and TRBJ1-1, the full variable domain is DARVTQTPRHKVTEMGQEVTMRCQPILGHNTVFWYRQTMMQGLELLAYFRNRAPLDDSGMPKDRFSAEMPDATLATLKIQPSEPRDSAVYFCASGPQGVDTEAFFGQGTRLTVV.

This clone was recorded once. The chain has TRBV7-3 and TRBJ1-1, with D possibly TRBD1 on 5 matching bases. Looked up from germline, CDR1 is SGHTA and CDR2 is FQGTGA. V gave up 6 bases and J gave up 0 bases, with 11 bases separating them. The CDR3 contains 14 residues. CDR3 sequence reads: CASSRRGLNTEAFF. Written as DNA, the CDR3 is TGTGCCAGCAGTCGGAGGGGACTGAACACTGAAGCTTTCTTT.

This clone was seen only a few times. This CDR3 reads CASSLVSFTGGNTIYF. For the CDR3, the DNA is TGCGCCAGCAGCTTGGTTTCATTCACGGGTGGAAACACCATATATTTT. The rearrangement joins TRBV5-1 to TRBJ1-3; D is unresolved. The ends were cut back, 0 bases at V and 3 bases at J, with 13 bases in the middle. The CDR3 totals 16 residues. Germline-derived CDR1 and CDR2 are SGHRS and YFSETQ.

As DNA, the CDR3 is TGTGCCAGCAGCTTATTGGGGGGGAACACTGAAGCTTTCTTT. Translating it yields CASSLLGGNTEAFF. The gene calls are TRBV7-9 and TRBJ1-1, with D possibly matching TRBD1 (5 bases). The CDR3 covers 14 residues. V dropped 2 bases and J dropped 1 base, with 8 bases sitting between them. Germline V lookup: CDR1 SEHNR, CDR2 FQNEAQ (reference sequence).

This sequence joins TRBV11-2 and TRBJ2-3, with TRBD2 identical over 9 bases. V was pared by 5 bases and J by 1 base, with 4 bases of the junction left unmatched. The CDR3 is 15 residues long. Germline V lookup: CDR1 SGHAT, CDR2 FQNNGV. The CDR3 loop reads CASSIPSGGTDTQYF. The CDR3 DNA reads as TGTGCCAGCAGCATACCTAGCGGGGGCACAGATACGCAGTATTTT.

The chain employs TRBV29-1 and TRBJ2-7, with 7 bases lining up with TRBD1. V was pared by 3 bases and J by 6 bases, with 5 bases of the junction left unmatched. Germline CDR1 and CDR2: SQVTM and ANQGSEA. The CDR3 has 12 residues. The CDR3 nucleotides are TGCAGCGTTGATAGACAGGGTCGCGAGCAGTACTTC. Protein product: CSVDRQGREQYF.

This chain connects TRBV19 to TRBJ2-7; 7 bases fit TRBD1. Germline CDR1 LNHDA, CDR2 SQIVND (reference sequence). CDR3 length: 14 residues. The V gene end was trimmed by 5 bases and the J gene end by 3 bases; junction bases not matched to a gene: 7. The CDR3 protein is CASSGKGTVYEQYF. In nucleotides, the CDR3 is TGTGCCAGTAGTGGAAAGGGGACAGTCTACGAGCAGTACTTC.

The V and J genes are TRBV5-1 and TRBJ1-4; no reliable D call. The CDR3 runs to 17 residues. V lost 3 bases to trimming and J lost 4 bases, with 19 bases between them. Germline CDR1 SGHRS, CDR2 YFSETQ. The chain's CDR3 is CASSSPPEEGRNEKLFF. Here the CDR3 DNA reads TGCGCCAGCAGCTCGCCCCCGGAGGAAGGACGTAATGAAAAACTGTTTTTT.

The chain couples TRBV5-1 to TRBJ1-3; 9 bases align to TRBD1. The CDR3 totals 15 residues. Trimming at V came to 4 bases and at J to 4 bases, leaving 6 bases not matched to a gene. Germline CDR1 reads SGHRS; CDR2 reads YFSETQ. The CDR3 DNA is TGCGCCAGCAGCCCCGGTGGGACAGGGGGAAACACCATATATTTT. This gives the protein CASSPGGTGGNTIYF.

The V gene is TRBV6-4, the J gene TRBJ1-1, with a possible D match to TRBD1 (5 bases). Germline V lookup: CDR1 MRHNA, CDR2 SNTAGT. The CDR3 covers 12 residues. The ends were cut back, 8 bases at V and 6 bases at J, with 13 bases in the middle. The CDR3 is CASYSAGPEAFF. CDR3 nucleotides: TGTGCCAGCTACTCCGCGGGACCTGAAGCTTTCTTT.

The chain has TRBV12-5 and TRBJ1-2; possibly TRBD1 for D (6 bases). The V gene lost 0 bases and the J gene lost 4 bases, with 15 bases spanning the gap. This CDR3 contains 16 residues. Per the germline V gene, CDR1 is LGHNT and CDR2 is FRNRAP. Here the CDR3 reads CASGLVLGGAGYGYTF. Written as DNA, the CDR3 is TGTGCTAGTGGTTTGGTGCTTGGGGGCGCGGGCTATGGCTACACCTTC.

The V gene is TRBV29-1, the J gene TRBJ1-1, with TRBD1 matching over 8 bases. The CDR3 length is 13 residues. Germline assignment: CDR1 SQVTM and CDR2 ANQGSEA. Trimming cost V 7 bases and J 5 bases; bases outside gene matches: 9. The CDR3 nucleotides read TGCAGCGGGTTTTGGACAGGGTTGACTGAAGCTTTCTTT. The encoded protein is CSGFWTGLTEAFF.

In its sample, this clone was seen once. This chain uses TRBV11-2 with TRBJ1-2; possibly TRBD1 for D (5 bases). Germline CDR1 and CDR2: SGHAT and FQNNGV. The CDR3 is 16 amino acids. V was clipped by 2 bases and J by 0 bases, with 13 bases between them. CDR3 DNA sequence: TGTGCCAGCAGCTTATTAACAGGACCAGCTAACTATGGCTACACCTTC. Translation gives CASSLLTGPANYGYTF.